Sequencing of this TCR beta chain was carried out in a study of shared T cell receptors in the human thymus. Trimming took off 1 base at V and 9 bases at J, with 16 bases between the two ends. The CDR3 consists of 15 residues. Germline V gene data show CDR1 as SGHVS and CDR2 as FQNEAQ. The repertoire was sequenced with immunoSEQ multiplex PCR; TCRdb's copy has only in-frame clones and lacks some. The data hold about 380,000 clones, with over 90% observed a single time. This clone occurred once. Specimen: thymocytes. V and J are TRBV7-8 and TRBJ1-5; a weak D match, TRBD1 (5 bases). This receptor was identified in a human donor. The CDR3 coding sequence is TGTGCCAGCAGCTTAGGGGGGACGCCGACGGCGCCCCAGCATTTT. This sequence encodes CASSLGGTPTAPQHF.